What follows describes a single T cell receptor (beta chain). The CDR3 is made up of 12 amino acids. J was trimmed by 6 bases and V by 8 bases; bases with no gene match: 6. CDR1 is LNHDA and CDR2 is SQIVND in the germline V gene (reference sequence). This entry belongs to a study of blood T cell repertoires in COVID-19. Study context: In each case, the material was cDNA or gDNA derived from T cells, B-cell-depleted T cells, or PBMCs.

In the study's own analysis: Reference gene primer amplification in the assay estimated nucleated cell counts. Produced via immunoSEQ multiplex PCR; TCRdb's table is partial and in-frame only. V, J and clone size reflect that table, while D and trimming were determined from the DNA. The table shows roughly 300,000 clones, with around 85% occurring only once. Participant age was roughly 18 to 90 years, and participants resided in fewer than 30 US areas. Donors of Cohort 3 who recovered were those that had two negative PCRs, clearance, or symptom resolution. The source is a woman aged 45-65 years who had recovered from COVID-19. The specimen was PBMCs or T cells enriched from blood (not recorded which). The chain has TRBV19 and TRBJ1-1; 7 bases are a match to TRBD1. In DNA form, the CDR3 reads TGTGCCAGTGAGGACAGGAGGGCTGAAGCTTTCTTT. Its protein is CASEDRRAEAFF.